This T cell receptor beta chain was identified during a study of cytomegalovirus exposure and HLA in healthy donors. Regarding the study as a whole: As confirmed in vitro, a few CMV-associated chains were specific for CMV antigens.

The CDR3 length is 15 residues. Germline assignment: CDR1 MNHNS and CDR2 SASEGT. Trimming took 9 bases from V and 1 from J; bases not matched to a gene: 10. Comments on this clone: Its antigen is still unknown.

The protocol was immunoSEQ multiplex PCR, while the TCRdb copy is restricted to in-frame clones and leaves out a portion. The table has some 130,000 clones, about 80% seen once. The sequenced material came from PBMCs. This TCR was sampled from a man aged 25 to 40 in good health and CMV-seropositive. The chain uses TRBV6-1 and TRBJ2-7, with 9 positions matching TRBD1. This chain's CDR3 is CASTRDRDRSYEQYF. The CDR3 DNA reads TGTGCCAGTACCCGGGACAGGGACCGGTCCTACGAGCAGTACTTC.